This T cell receptor (beta chain) emerged from a study of blood T cells in healthy people across ages. The sample holds a few counts of this clonotype. A J-beta primer mix and a sample-barcoded 5' primer were used in a second PCR of roughly 6 to 11 cycles. TCRdb recomputed calls from the 5' RACE reads with MiXCR, one row per CDR3 protein. This table holds roughly 1,500,000 distinct CDR3 sequences, about 35% found once. The V gene's germline CDR1 is SGHVS and CDR2 FNYEAQ. This CDR3 contains 17 residues. Losses at the gene ends were 4 bases for V and 2 bases for J; bases not matched to a gene: 10. The TCR sequence derives from a woman in her thirties in good health. The rearrangement links TRBV7-6 to TRBJ2-3, with TRBD2 identical over 9 bases. Sequencing was performed on blood. The CDR3 loop is CASSSSSSGDPTDTQYF. The CDR3 nucleotides are TGTGCCAGCAGCTCGTCTTCTAGCGGGGACCCCACAGATACGCAGTATTTT.